This entry is about one T cell receptor beta chain. Its matching antigen is unknown. The record originates from a study of cytomegalovirus exposure and HLA in healthy donors. Study-level information: Most donors, 81% of a few hundred genotyped, fell in the Caucasian-associated ancestry cluster.

Between the trimmed V and J ends, which lost 6 bases and 7 bases, there was a span of 19 bases. CDR1 MDHEN and CDR2 SYDVKM come from the germline V gene. The CDR3 totals 14 residues. Vbeta (60) and Jbeta (13) primers were used in the PCR. The repertoire was sequenced with immunoSEQ multiplex PCR; TCRdb's copy has only in-frame clones and lacks some. The table has 140,000 to 150,000 clones, 70% to 80% seen once; the top ten hold 2.4%. Findings of the study overall: Researchers reported in a later analysis that a missense DCLRE1C variant was tied to TCR beta V- and J-gene trimming. It was assumed in the presence/absence analyses that sequencing depth was roughly uniform across donors.

The chain couples TRBV28 to TRBJ2-7; perhaps TRBD2 as D (5 bases). This sequence originates from a woman under 30 in good health and CMV-seropositive. Sequencing used PBMCs. The CDR3 protein is CASSPGLIEGEQYF. CDR3 sequence (DNA): TGTGCCAGCAGCCCCGGACTTATCGAAGGGGAGCAGTACTTC.